This T cell receptor (beta chain) was recovered during a study of T cells after yellow fever vaccination. Regarding the study as a whole: There was a possibility that FACS-sorted repertoires contained abundant clonotypes contaminating from the bulk population. The study found a weaker secondary response that peaked faster, day 5 versus 15.

V lost 4 bases, J lost 4 bases, and 16 bases lay in between. Looked up from germline, CDR1 is KGHSY and CDR2 is FQNENV. The length of the CDR3 is 15 residues. Remarks on this clonotype: What it recognizes is unknown.

For TCR, cDNA came from 5'RACE template switching, which added a universal primer site and UMIs. TCRdb processed the 5' RACE reads anew with MiXCR; each CDR3 protein has one entry. The sample lists approximately 340,000 distinct CDR3 sequences, roughly 8.7% occurring once. The gene calls are TRBV16 and TRBJ1-2; D ambiguous. The clonotype comes from a man between 18 and 29 years old who received the YFV17D yellow fever vaccine. This specimen consisted of PBMCs, obtained on the day of the first yellow fever vaccination. CDR3 region: CASSLRTGDSYGYTF. The CDR3, as DNA: TGTGCCAGCAGCCTTAGGACCGGTGACTCCTATGGCTACACCTTC.